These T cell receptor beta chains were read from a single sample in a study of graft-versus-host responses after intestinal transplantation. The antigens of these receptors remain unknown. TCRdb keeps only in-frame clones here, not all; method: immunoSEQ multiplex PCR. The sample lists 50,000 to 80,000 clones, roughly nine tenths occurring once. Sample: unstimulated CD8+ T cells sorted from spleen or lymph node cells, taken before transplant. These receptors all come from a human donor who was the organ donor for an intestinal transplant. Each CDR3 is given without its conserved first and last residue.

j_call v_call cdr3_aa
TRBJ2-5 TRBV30 AWTGRYDQETQY
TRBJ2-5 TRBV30 ARRDYSQETQY
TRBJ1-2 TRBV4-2 ASSQDRTTASGYT
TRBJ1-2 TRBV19 ASTGPPFNYGYT
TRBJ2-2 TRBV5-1 ASSKNSDRVNTGELF
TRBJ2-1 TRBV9 ASSGGAGGIHEQF
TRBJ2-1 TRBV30 AWSVTAYNEQF
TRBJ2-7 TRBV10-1 AIKPGLADEWYSYEQY
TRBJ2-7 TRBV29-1 STTSGHSYEQY
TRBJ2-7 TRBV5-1 ASSADFFKEGYEQY
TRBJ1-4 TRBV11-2 ASSLGDSEKLF
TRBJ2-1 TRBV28 ASKLPPGQGLNEQF
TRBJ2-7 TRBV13 ASSFPSSYEQY
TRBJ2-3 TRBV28 ASSSPGTGGSHLVTDTQY
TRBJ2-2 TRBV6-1 ASSEPTRTTGELF
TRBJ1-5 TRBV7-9 ASSLGQGEDQPQH
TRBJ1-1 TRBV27 ASSPLLTGNTEAF
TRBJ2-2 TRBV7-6 ASSDRNSGKGTGELF
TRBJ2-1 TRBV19 ASSIGGLSYNEQF
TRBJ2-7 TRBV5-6 ASSRRQGFYEQY
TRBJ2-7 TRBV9 ASSAATGAPYEQY
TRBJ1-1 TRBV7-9 ASSLVLWTGEAF
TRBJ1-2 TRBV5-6 ASSLEGLPNYGYT
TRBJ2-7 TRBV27 ASGTGEQY
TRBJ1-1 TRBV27 ASSQPSTGLETTEAF
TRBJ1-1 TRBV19 ATRIIPGPGGMNTEAF
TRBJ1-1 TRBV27 ASSFWGLGTEAF
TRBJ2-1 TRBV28 AIGLADYNEQF
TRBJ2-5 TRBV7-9 ASSSKHTQY
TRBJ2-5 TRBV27 ASSASQGWETQY
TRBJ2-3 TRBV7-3 ASSSPSTGLGDTQY
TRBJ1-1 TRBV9 ASSFQGADTEAF
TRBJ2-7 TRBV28 ASSYREEQY
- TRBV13 ASSVGQVGNSYEQY
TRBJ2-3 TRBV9 ASSARGGDLGTDTQY
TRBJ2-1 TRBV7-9 ASSTGTGTSGRNEQF
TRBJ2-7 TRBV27 ASSLQGTGEQY
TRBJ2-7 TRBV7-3 ASSLTGGRIDEQY
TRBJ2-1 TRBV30 AWREMASEQF
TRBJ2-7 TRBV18 ASSLTPGQDYEQY
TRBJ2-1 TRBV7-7 ASSLGTSGSNEQF
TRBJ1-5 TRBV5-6 ASSLGSGQPQH
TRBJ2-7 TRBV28 ASSYGGGGGYEQY
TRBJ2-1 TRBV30 AGDRGTYNEQF
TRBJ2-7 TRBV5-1 ASSLQGLCEQY
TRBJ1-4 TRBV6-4 ASSDQGGTDRAGTTNEKLF
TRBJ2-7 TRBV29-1 SVEDRDFYEQY
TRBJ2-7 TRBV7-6 ASSSGQGPYEQY